Each of the 26 T cell receptor beta chains below was sequenced from the same sample in a study of cytotoxic CD8 clonotypes in ibrutinib-treated CLL. Data came from immunoSEQ multiplex PCR; TCRdb stores just in-frame clones and leaves some out. The sample has more than 55,000 clones, roughly 70% seen once. The sample in question was PBMCs, obtained after 12 months of ibrutinib treatment. Receptor source: a human donor with chronic lymphocytic leukemia.

V and J are TRBV28 and TRBJ2-3, with D perhaps assigned TRBD1 or TRBD2 (5 bases each). This CDR3 is 14 amino acids long. The V and J ends lost 5 bases and 4 bases respectively, with 13 bases between them. CDR1 is MDHEN, CDR2 SYDVKM, per germline. CDR3: CASSPPPGPDTQYF. The CDR3 DNA reads as TGTGCCAGCAGTCCCCCCCCGGGGCCAGATACGCAGTATTTT.

This clone appeared a single time. J is TRBJ2-5 and V is TRBV19; D possibly matches TRBD1 or TRBD2 (5 bases each). The ends were cut back, 10 bases at V and 7 bases at J, with 22 bases in the middle. CDR3 length: 14 amino acids. Germline CDR1 reads LNHDA; CDR2 reads SQIVND (reference sequence). In DNA form, the CDR3 reads TGTGCCATCCCATTAGGGGACCGCGTCGGGACCCAGTACTTC. As protein: CAIPLGDRVGTQYF.

This chain joins TRBV5-6 and TRBJ1-1; D is ambiguous. Deletions cut 0 bases from V and 0 bases from J, with 12 bases between. The CDR3 sequence is 16 residues long. From germline, CDR1 is SGHDT and CDR2 YYEEEE. This CDR3 reads CASSLAGGRVNTEAFF. CDR3 in DNA: TGTGCCAGCAGCTTGGCTGGAGGACGTGTGAACACTGAAGCTTTCTTT.

The chain joins TRBV19 to TRBJ2-2; 8 nucleotides match TRBD2. J lost 5 bases, V lost 4 bases, and 9 bases had no gene match. This CDR3 is built from 16 residues. Germline CDR1 and CDR2: LNHDA and SQIVND (reference sequence). The CDR3 sequence: CASSKGTRELTGELFF. In DNA, the CDR3 is TGTGCCAGTAGTAAGGGGACTAGGGAACTAACCGGGGAGCTGTTTTTT.

The rearrangement links TRBV19 to TRBJ2-7, with 11 nucleotides matching TRBD2. Germline assignment: CDR1 LNHDA and CDR2 SQIVND (reference sequence). V lost 5 bases and J lost 1; bases outside the gene matches: 4. The length of the CDR3 is 15 residues. The CDR3 reads CASSAGTSGSYEQYF. The CDR3 DNA is TGTGCCAGTAGTGCCGGGACTAGCGGATCCTACGAGCAGTACTTC.

J is TRBJ2-1 and V is TRBV28; D not certain. Germline loops: CDR1 MDHEN, CDR2 SYDVKM. There are 13 residues in the CDR3. With 2 bases removed from V and 3 bases from J, the gap between germline ends came to 5 bases. The CDR3 DNA is TGTGCCAGCAGTTTAACAGACTACAATGAGCAGTTCTTC. Amino acid sequence: CASSLTDYNEQFF.

This chain links TRBV5-4 with TRBJ2-1; TRBD2 matches at 11 bases. This CDR3 contains 15 residues. V was pared by 4 bases and J by 2 bases, with 2 bases of the junction left unmatched. Germline-derived CDR1 and CDR2 are SGHNT and YYREEE (reference sequence). The CDR3 DNA reads TGTGCCAGCAGCCGGGGACTAGCGGCCTACAATGAGCAGTTCTTC. The encoded protein is CASSRGLAAYNEQFF. The whole variable domain, remainder taken from reference TRBV5-4 and TRBJ2-1, is ETGVTQSPTHLIKTRGQQVTLRCSSQSGHNTVSWYQQALGQGPQFIFQYYREEENGRGNFPPRFSGLQFPNYSSELNVNALELDDSALYLCASSRGLAAYNEQFFGPGTRLTVL.

The chain links TRBV11-3 to TRBJ2-3; a possible D gene is TRBD2 (6 bases). Trimming took 5 bases from V and 6 from J, leaving 12 bases between them. Germline CDR1 SGHNT, CDR2 YENEEA. The length of the CDR3 is 13 residues. The CDR3 sequence is CASSLGEVDTQYF. The CDR3 nucleotides are TGTGCCAGCAGCCTTGGGGAGGTGGATACGCAGTATTTT.

The chain is built from TRBV4-3 and TRBJ1-1; 7 nucleotides agree with TRBD1. CDR1 is LGHNA and CDR2 is YSLEER in the germline V gene. The CDR3 is 13 amino acids. J lost 4 bases, V lost 4 bases, and 3 bases had no gene match. The CDR3 loop reads CASSRDRVTEAFF. The DNA for the CDR3 is TGCGCCAGCAGCCGAGACAGGGTCACTGAAGCTTTCTTT.

The chain carries TRBV7-3 and TRBJ2-1; possibly TRBD1 for D (5 bases). CDR1 and CDR2 (germline): SGHTA, FQGTGA. V lost 3 bases and J 3 bases, leaving 15 bases between the germline ends. CDR3 length: 16 residues. The CDR3 spells CASSLKWIGDYNEQFF. CDR3 sequence (DNA): TGTGCCAGCAGCTTGAAATGGATAGGGGACTACAATGAGCAGTTCTTC.

The chain couples TRBV4-1 to TRBJ2-5; TRBD1 matches 9 bases. The V gene end was trimmed by 3 bases and the J gene end by 5 bases; junction bases not matched to a gene: 7. The germline V gene encodes CDR1 MGHRA and CDR2 YSYEKL. The CDR3 consists of 15 residues. CDR3: CASSQAGTGSETQYF. For the CDR3, the DNA is TGCGCCAGCAGCCAGGCCGGGACAGGGTCGGAGACCCAGTACTTC.

This chain uses TRBV5-4 with TRBJ2-7, with TRBD1 matching 9 bases. CDR3 size: 13 residues. In germline, CDR1 is SGHNT, CDR2 YYREEE (reference sequence). V shed 4 bases and J 6 bases; nucleotides not matched to a gene: 5. CDR3 sequence reads: CASSVRQGGEQYF. The DNA for the CDR3 is TGTGCCAGCAGCGTACGACAGGGGGGCGAGCAGTACTTC.

The chain uses TRBV18 and TRBJ1-3; D gene ambiguous. Germline assignment: CDR1 KGHSH and CDR2 LQKENI. CDR3 length: 15 residues. V lost 0 bases and J 4 bases, leaving 10 bases between the germline ends. As DNA, the CDR3 is TGTGCCAGCTCACCACCAGCCGGGTTGGGAAACACCATATATTTT. It specifies CASSPPAGLGNTIYF.

A note on this clone: At the DNA level, this CDR3 is encoded by other sequences in the same sample as well. V is TRBV5-1 and J is TRBJ2-2; unclear D gene. This CDR3 has 13 amino acids. CDR1 and CDR2 from the germline V gene are SGHRS and YFSETQ. Trimming pared 0 bases from V and 4 bases from J, leaving 4 bases between. The CDR3 region has the DNA TGCGCCAGCAGCTTGGGACCCACCGGGGAGCTGTTTTTT. The encoded protein is CASSLGPTGELFF.

The V gene is TRBV6-6, the J gene TRBJ2-7, with D possibly matching TRBD2 (6 bases). The CDR3 runs 14 residues. Looked up from germline, CDR1 is MNHNY and CDR2 is SVGAGI (reference sequence). Trimming took off 6 bases at V and 3 bases at J, with 15 bases between the two ends. The CDR3 loop reads CASSRAGSGYEQYF. The CDR3, as DNA: TGTGCCAGCAGCAGGGCCGGGAGTGGCTACGAGCAGTACTTC.

This clone has only a few counts. The genes are TRBV27 and TRBJ2-7; TRBD2 agrees at 15 bases. Germline V gene data show CDR1 as MNHEY and CDR2 as SMNVEV (reference sequence). The CDR3 is 16 amino acids. V was pared by 10 bases and J by 7 bases, with 14 bases of the junction left unmatched. CDR3 region: CAIPRTSGRARREQYF. CDR3 in DNA: TGTGCCATCCCCCGGACTAGCGGGAGGGCCCGTAGAGAGCAGTACTTC.

The chain employs TRBV7-3 and TRBJ2-1; D is uncertain. The germline CDR1 and CDR2 sequences are SGHTA and FQGTGA. CDR3 length equals 16 residues. Trimming removed 4 bases from V and 1 base from J, with 14 bases in between. Written as DNA, the CDR3 is TGTGCCAGCAGCTCCACCCGGGCCTCGTCCTACAATGAGCAGTTCTTC. This encodes CASSSTRASSYNEQFF.

This rearrangement joins TRBV7-9 to TRBJ1-2; D not resolved. The germline V gene has CDR1 SEHNR and CDR2 FQNEAQ (reference sequence). CDR3 length equals 12 residues. V shed 6 bases and J shed 8 bases, with 13 bases lying between them. The CDR3 loop reads CASRLGNAGYTF. DNA for the CDR3: TGTGCCAGCAGGCTGGGAAATGCAGGCTACACCTTC.

This chain uses TRBV4-2 with TRBJ2-5; D not certain. The germline CDR1 and CDR2 sequences are LGHNA and YNFKEQ. The CDR3 totals 13 residues. The ends were cut back, 0 bases at V and 6 bases at J, with 8 bases in the middle. CDR3 loop: CASSQDLAKTQYF. The CDR3 nucleotides are TGTGCCAGCAGCCAAGATCTGGCAAAGACCCAGTACTTC.

J is TRBJ2-7 and V is TRBV9; maybe TRBD2 (5 bases). Between the trimmed V and J ends, which lost 0 bases and 1 base, there was a span of 8 bases. The CDR3 loop spans 14 amino acids. CDR1 SGDLS and CDR2 YYNGEE come from the germline V gene. This CDR3 is CASSVGGQSYEQYF. CDR3 nucleotides: TGTGCCAGCAGCGTAGGCGGGCAATCCTACGAGCAGTACTTC.

The chain recombines TRBV11-2 with TRBJ2-3, with TRBD2 matching 12 bases. Germline values: CDR1 SGHAT, CDR2 FQNNGV. The CDR3 totals 16 residues. V was clipped by 5 bases and J by 0 bases; unmatched bases: 3. CDR3 DNA: TGTGCCAGCAGCCCAGGGACTAGCGGGAGCACAGATACGCAGTATTTT. Translating gives CASSPGTSGSTDTQYF.

The chain employs TRBV5-4 and TRBJ1-4, with D unresolved. The CDR3 length is 14 residues. V shed 0 bases and J shed 7 bases, with 10 bases lying between them. Germline assignment: CDR1 SGHNT and CDR2 YYREEE (reference sequence). The CDR3 protein is CASSLGGWGEKLFF. DNA for the CDR3: TGTGCCAGCAGCTTGGGGGGTTGGGGTGAAAAACTGTTTTTT.

Comments on this clone: A junction boundary mismatches the germline segment, possibly from a read error. This chain uses TRBV7-7 with TRBJ1-2; D call uncertain. Germline V gene lookup returns CDR1 SSHAT and CDR2 FNYEAQ (reference sequence). The CDR3 is 15 amino acids. The CDR3 DNA reads TGTGCTAGCAGCTTAGATATGGCCTCTAACTATGGCTACACCTTC. This sequence encodes CASSLDMASNYGYTF.

V gene TRBV10-3 combines with J gene TRBJ2-1; possibly TRBD1 for D (5 bases). Germline lookup yields CDR1 ENHRY and CDR2 SYGVKD. The CDR3 runs to 16 residues. V was pared by 4 bases and J by 0 bases, with 13 bases between. In nucleotides, the CDR3 is TGTGCCATCAGTGGGGCTACAGGAAGCTCCTACAATGAGCAGTTCTTC. It is translated as CAISGATGSSYNEQFF.

This clone was picked up one time. The V and J genes are TRBV10-3 and TRBJ2-7; 8 nucleotides match TRBD1. The V gene end was trimmed by 8 bases and the J gene end by 6 bases; junction bases not matched to a gene: 18. The germline gives CDR1 ENHRY, CDR2 SYGVKD. This CDR3 contains 16 residues. The CDR3 sequence is CAIGGRSGQVLGEQYF. The CDR3 DNA is TGTGCCATCGGCGGTAGGTCGGGACAGGTTTTGGGCGAGCAGTACTTC.

In this sample, this clone turned up once. The V gene is TRBV7-9, the J gene TRBJ1-4; tentatively, D is TRBD1 (6 bases). The CDR3 covers 16 residues. Germline V gives CDR1 SEHNR, CDR2 FQNEAQ (reference sequence). V lost 5 bases and J lost 8, with 21 bases in between. This chain's CDR3 is CASSPGQFKVEEKLFF. The CDR3 DNA is TGTGCCAGCAGCCCGGGACAATTCAAGGTCGAGGAAAAACTGTTTTTT.